Listed below are T cell receptor beta chains from one sample, sequenced in a study of T-cell reconstitution after alpha-beta-depleted transplantation in children. TCRdb re-analysed the PCR reads in MiXCR, keeping a single row per CDR3 protein. The table records some 500,000 distinct CDR3 sequences, over 25% of them present only once. The input for sequencing was PBMCs from the stem cell graft donor, taken from the stem cell graft. These TCRs come from a human donor who donated a stem cell graft to a child with aplastic anemia. Both conserved end residues are part of each CDR3.

j_gene,v_gene,CDR3aa
TRBJ1-6,TRBV6-1,CASSERGVRNSPLHF
TRBJ2-2,TRBV2,CASSSGRGELFF
TRBJ2-1,TRBV19,CASSPRQGANEQFF
TRBJ1-2,TRBV20-1,CSARAGDGYTF
TRBJ2-6,TRBV20-1,CSARVGANVLTF
TRBJ1-2,TRBV20-1,CSAYSTGAIFNGYTF
TRBJ1-1,TRBV6-2/TRBV6-3,CASSYSRYEAFF
TRBJ1-1,TRBV28,CASSVTGMTEAFF
TRBJ1-2,TRBV19,CASTRAGTTNYGYTF
TRBJ2-1,TRBV7-6,CASSLDLYNEQFF
TRBJ2-5,TRBV7-2,CASSFYRPQETQYF
TRBJ2-7,TRBV9,CASSVSGRWTYEQYF
TRBJ1-1,TRBV27,CASQDRGTEAFF
TRBJ1-1,TRBV7-2,CASSLGQQGAHEAFF
TRBJ1-2,TRBV10-3,CAINLVEGAGYTF
TRBJ2-2,TRBV28,CASNRGLNTGELFF
TRBJ2-2,TRBV7-2,CASSRDRTNTGELFF